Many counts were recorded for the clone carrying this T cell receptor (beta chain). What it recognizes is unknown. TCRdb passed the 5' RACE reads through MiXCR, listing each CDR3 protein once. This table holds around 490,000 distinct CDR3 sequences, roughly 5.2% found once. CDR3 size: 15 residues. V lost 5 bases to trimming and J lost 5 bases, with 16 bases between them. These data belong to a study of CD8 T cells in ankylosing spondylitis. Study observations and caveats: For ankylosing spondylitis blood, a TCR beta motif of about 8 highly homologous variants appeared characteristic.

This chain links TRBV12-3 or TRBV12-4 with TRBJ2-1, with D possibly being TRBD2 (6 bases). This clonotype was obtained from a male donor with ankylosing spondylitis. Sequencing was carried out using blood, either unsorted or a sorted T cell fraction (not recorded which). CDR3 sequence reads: CASSPSAGPDNEQFF. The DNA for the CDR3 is TGTGCCAGCAGTCCATCAGCGGGCCCCGACAATGAGCAGTTCTTC.